This T cell receptor beta chain emerged from a study of blood T cells in healthy people across ages (dated by TCRdb to the mid-2010s). In terms of the full investigation: In model experiments, roughly one uniquely barcoded TCR beta cDNA molecule per two T cells was captured by template switching. To avoid experimental bias, donors of different ages were distributed randomly across sequencing lanes. To track age-related changes in TCR beta repertoire diversity, the study relied on deep sequencing normalized with unique cDNA molecular identifiers. The study analyzed two additional independent replicas of 1 million unique cDNA reads from the same blood draw for two donors, one aged 18 to 29 and one aged 80 or older. The donors were split into four age groups: young (average about 15 years), middle-aged (around 40), aged (around 67) and long-lived (roughly 77). Overall study results and their limits: The CMV infection status of donors was not known, potentially confounding age-related changes in expanded clonotypes. Observed TCR beta diversity correlated strongly with the percentage of naive T cells measured by flow cytometry. Estimates of total diversity based on one million sequenced T cells were considered lower bounds and underestimates. Observed TCR beta diversity per million T cells fell roughly linearly with age, and a significant reduction was already apparent by age approximately 41. Because profiling used bulk unsorted PBMCs, naive and antigen-experienced compartments could not be compared conclusively. Compared with the aged group, the long-lived group had more naive CD4+ T cells, fewer expanded clones and increased TCR diversity, suggesting age selection.

The junction carries 14 bases between V and J, which are trimmed by 3 bases and 5 bases respectively. The germline V gene (reference sequence) gives CDR1 as DFQATT and CDR2 as SNEGSKA. The CDR3, cysteine through phenylalanine, is 13 amino acids long. CDR3 DNA is the only sequence kept; it has 39 bases, read in frame from the first base. Library creation used 5' RACE. Sequenced on an Illumina HiSeq 2500. A second PCR of about 7 to 12 cycles was run with a J-beta primer mix and a sample-barcoded 5' primer. A unique molecular identifier was introduced onto each TCR beta cDNA molecule by a template-switch 5' adaptor carrying 12 random nucleotides. At least 2.5 million CDR3-containing paired-end reads were obtained from each sample. All of the RNA was converted into first-strand cDNA using the Mint cDNA synthesis kit, with a TRBC-specific oligonucleotide serving as the primer. After uracil-DNA glycosylase treatment, a first 18-cycle PCR used universal primers M1SS and BC2_uni_R on all cDNA. The published analysis was carried out like this. Normalization of each sample was performed by random selection of 1 million high-quality reads, each carrying a distinct molecular identifier. Instead of being binned into consensus sequences, reads with shared molecular identifiers were discarded. MiTCR, set to a Q25 quality threshold and the strictest error-elimination algorithm, was used for CDR3 identification, clonotype clustering and error correction. A nonparametric unseen species model with Euler transformation was used to estimate lower-bound total TCR beta diversity. Using fastp at Q25 and MiXCR, TCRdb reprocessed the public reads and kept productive beta chains. Entries are consolidated by CDR3 protein sequence, retaining the most common genes and DNA. The V and J calls and clone size are TCRdb's, not the authors'. In all, the sample holds around 800,000 distinct CDR3 sequences, and around half of those were seen once. The top ten hold approximately 40% of the sample.

Details on this clonotype: Its recognized antigen is unknown. No base qualities exist here, and no much larger clone lies one base off it.

The roughly 42 donors, aged about 6 to 100 years, were systemically healthy Caucasian individuals from Russia. Each donor gave approximately 9.3 milliliters of peripheral blood, collected into EDTA-treated Vacutainer tubes. Ficoll-Paque density-gradient centrifugation was used to isolate PBMCs, with at least 6.5 million per sample. Total RNA, at least 6 micrograms per sample, was extracted from PBMCs with Trizol reagent. For every donor, flow cytometry on a PBMC aliquot measured the percentage of naive CD45RAhigh/CD27high T cells. The chain uses TRBV20-1 and TRBJ2-7; matching of 6 bases hints at TRBD1 as the D gene. The sequence was obtained from an older man in good health. Sequencing used blood. CDR3 sequence: CSARATGIHEQYF. The DNA sequence is given as TGCAGTGCTAGGGCCACAGGGATCCACGAGCAGTACTTC.